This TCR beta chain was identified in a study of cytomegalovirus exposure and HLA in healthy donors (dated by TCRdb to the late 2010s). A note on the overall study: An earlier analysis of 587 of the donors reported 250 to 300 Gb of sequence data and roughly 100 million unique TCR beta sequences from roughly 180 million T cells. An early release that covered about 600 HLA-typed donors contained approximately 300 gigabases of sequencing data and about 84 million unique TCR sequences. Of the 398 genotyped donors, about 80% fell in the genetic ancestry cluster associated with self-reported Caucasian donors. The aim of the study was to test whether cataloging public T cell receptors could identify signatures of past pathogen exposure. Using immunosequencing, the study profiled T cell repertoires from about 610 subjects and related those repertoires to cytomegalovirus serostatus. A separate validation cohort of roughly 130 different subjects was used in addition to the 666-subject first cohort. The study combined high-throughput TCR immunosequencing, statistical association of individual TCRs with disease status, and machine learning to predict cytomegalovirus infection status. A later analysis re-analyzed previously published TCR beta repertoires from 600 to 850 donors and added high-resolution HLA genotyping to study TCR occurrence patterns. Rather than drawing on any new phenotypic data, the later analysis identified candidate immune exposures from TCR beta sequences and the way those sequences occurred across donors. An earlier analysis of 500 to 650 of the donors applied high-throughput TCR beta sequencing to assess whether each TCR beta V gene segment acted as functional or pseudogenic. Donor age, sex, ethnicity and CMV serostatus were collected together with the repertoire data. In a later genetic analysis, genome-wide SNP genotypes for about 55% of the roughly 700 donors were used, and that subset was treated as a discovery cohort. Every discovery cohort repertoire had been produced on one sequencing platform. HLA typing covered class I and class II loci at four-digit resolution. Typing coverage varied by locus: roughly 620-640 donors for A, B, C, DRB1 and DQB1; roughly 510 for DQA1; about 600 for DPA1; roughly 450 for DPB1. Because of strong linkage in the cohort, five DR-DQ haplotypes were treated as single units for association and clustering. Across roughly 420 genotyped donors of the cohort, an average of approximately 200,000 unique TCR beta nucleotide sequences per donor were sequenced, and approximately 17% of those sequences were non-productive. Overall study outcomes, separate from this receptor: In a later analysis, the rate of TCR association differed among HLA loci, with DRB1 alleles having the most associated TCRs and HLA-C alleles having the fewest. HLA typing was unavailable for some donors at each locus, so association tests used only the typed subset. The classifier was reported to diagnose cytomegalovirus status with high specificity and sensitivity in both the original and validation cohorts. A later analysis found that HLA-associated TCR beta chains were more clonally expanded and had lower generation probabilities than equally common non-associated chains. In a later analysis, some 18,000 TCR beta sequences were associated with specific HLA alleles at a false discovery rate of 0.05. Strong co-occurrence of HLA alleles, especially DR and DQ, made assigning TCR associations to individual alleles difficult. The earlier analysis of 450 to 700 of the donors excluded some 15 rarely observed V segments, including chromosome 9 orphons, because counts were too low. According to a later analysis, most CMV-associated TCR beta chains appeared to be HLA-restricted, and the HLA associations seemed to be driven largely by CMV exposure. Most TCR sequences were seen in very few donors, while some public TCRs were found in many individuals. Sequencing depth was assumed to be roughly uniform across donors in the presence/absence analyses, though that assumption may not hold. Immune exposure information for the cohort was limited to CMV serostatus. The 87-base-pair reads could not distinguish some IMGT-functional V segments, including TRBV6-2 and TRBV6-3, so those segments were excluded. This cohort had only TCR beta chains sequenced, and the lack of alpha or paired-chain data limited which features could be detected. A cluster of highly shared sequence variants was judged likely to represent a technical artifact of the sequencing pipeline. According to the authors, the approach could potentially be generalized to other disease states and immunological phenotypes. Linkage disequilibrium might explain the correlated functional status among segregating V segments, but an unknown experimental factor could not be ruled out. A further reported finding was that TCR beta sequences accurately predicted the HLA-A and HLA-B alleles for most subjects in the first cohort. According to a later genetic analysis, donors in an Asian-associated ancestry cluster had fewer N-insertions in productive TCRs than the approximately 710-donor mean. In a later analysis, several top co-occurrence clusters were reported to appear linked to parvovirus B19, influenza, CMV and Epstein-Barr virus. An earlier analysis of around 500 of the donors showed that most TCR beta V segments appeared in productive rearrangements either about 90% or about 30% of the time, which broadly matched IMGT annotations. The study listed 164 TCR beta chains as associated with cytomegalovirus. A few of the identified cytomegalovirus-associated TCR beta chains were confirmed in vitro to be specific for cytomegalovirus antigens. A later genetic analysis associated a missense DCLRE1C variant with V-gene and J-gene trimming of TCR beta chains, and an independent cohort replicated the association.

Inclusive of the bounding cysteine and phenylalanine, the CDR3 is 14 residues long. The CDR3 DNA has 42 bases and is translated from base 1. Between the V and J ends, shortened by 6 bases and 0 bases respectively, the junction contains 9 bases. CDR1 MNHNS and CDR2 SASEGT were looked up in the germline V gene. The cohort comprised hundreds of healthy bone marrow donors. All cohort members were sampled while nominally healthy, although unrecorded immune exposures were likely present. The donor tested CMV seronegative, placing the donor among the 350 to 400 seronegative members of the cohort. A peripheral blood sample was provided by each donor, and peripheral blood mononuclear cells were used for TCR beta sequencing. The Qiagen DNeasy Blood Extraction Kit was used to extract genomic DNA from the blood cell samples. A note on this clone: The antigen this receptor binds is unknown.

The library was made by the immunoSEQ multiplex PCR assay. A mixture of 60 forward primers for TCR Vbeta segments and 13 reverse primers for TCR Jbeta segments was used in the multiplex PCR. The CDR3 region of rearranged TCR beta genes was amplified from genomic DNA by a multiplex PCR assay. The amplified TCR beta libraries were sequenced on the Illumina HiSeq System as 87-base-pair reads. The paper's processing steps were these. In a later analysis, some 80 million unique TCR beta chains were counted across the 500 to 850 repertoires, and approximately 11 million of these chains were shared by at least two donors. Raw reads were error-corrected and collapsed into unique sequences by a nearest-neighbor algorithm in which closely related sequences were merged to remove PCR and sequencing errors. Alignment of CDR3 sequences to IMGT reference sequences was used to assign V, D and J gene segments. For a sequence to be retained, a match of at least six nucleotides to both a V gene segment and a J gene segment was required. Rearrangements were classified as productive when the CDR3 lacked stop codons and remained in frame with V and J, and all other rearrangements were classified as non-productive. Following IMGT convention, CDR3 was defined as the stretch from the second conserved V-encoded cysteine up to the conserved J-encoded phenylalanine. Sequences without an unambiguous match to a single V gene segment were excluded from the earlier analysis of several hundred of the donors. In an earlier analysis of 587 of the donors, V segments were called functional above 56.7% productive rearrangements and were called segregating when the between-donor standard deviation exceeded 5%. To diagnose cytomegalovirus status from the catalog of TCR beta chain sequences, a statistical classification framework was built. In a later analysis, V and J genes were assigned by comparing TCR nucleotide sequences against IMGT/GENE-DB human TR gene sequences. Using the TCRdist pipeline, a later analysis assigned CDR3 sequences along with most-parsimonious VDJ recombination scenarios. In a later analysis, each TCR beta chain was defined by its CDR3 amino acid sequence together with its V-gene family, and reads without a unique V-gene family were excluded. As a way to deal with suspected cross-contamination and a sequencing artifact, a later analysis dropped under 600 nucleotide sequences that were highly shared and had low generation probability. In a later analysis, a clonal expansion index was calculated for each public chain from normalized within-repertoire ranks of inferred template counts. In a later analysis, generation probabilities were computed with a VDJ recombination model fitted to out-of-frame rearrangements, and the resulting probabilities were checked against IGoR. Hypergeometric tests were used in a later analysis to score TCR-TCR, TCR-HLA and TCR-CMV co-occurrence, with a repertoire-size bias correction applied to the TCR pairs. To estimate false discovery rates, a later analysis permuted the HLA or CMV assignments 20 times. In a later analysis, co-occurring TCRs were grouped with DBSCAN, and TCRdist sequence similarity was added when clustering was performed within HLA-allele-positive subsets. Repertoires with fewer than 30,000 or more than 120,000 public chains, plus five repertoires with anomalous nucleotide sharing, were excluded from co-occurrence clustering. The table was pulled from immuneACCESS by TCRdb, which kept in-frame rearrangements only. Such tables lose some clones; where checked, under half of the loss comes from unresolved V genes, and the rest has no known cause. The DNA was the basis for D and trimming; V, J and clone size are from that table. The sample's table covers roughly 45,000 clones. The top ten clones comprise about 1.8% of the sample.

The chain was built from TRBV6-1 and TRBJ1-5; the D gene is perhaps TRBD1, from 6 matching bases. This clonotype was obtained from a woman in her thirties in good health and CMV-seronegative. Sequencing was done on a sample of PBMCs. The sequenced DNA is TGTGCCAGCAGCGGACAGATTAGCAATCAGCCCCAGCATTTT. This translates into CASSGQISNQPQHF.